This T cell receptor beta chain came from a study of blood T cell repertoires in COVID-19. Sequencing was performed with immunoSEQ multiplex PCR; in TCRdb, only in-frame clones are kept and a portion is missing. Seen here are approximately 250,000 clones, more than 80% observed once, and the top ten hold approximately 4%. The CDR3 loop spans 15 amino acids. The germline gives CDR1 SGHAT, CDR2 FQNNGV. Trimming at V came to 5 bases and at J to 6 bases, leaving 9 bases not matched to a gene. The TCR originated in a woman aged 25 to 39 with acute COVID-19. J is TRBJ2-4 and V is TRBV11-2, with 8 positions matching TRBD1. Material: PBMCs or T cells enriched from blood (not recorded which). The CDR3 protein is CASSKGQALINIQYF. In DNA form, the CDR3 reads TGTGCCAGCAGCAAGGGACAGGCCCTTATAAACATTCAGTACTTC.